This TCR beta chain was captured by sequencing in a study of CD4 T cells in relation to SARS-CoV-2 and coronaviruses. Study-level information: The HLA restriction of the shared crossreactive spike epitopes was mapped.

Looked up from germline, CDR1 is SGHNT and CDR2 is YYREEE (reference sequence). V was pared by 0 bases and J by 4 bases, with 13 bases between. The CDR3 loop spans 15 amino acids. About this clone: Its antigen remains unidentified.

Study-level points and caveats: Each donor contributed either pre-pandemic or post-infection samples, not both. Culture-expanded clones reflect memory recall rather than primary priming during culture.

Profiling relied on immunoSEQ multiplex PCR, and the TCRdb table lists in-frame clones only, not all of them. This repertoire shows about 54,000 clones, about 91% found once; its top ten account for about 0.36%. The source of this sequence is an adult with COVID-19. The chain couples TRBV5-4 to TRBJ2-5; a possible D gene is TRBD2 (6 bases). The sequenced sample was naive CD4+ T cells from PBMCs. Regarding subset: naive CD4+ T cells isolated by negative enrichment. The CDR3 is CASSLGLVGRETQYF. The CDR3 DNA is TGTGCCAGCAGCTTGGGACTAGTAGGGCGAGAGACCCAGTACTTC.